A selection of T cell receptor beta chains follows, all from one sample in a study of T cells in Graves' hyperthyroidism and ophthalmopathy. TCRdb re-analysed the multiplex PCR reads in MiXCR, keeping a single row per CDR3 protein. The sample shows 200,000 to 250,000 distinct CDR3 sequences, around 16% of them seen only once. Sequencing was performed on blood. All receptors come from a middle-aged man with Graves' hyperthyroidism. CDR3s include the opening cysteine and the closing phenylalanine or tryptophan. The D gene is left open where the match is weak. Only part of the rows carry a size: once, few, many, or a class if the clone is expanded.

clone size: many; CDR3 length: 13; J gene: TRBJ2-1; V gene: TRBV29-1; D gene: -; CDR3 protein: CSVLQRGGLEQFF; CDR3 DNA: TGCAGCGTCCTTCAAAGGGGGGGATTGGAGCAGTTCTTC
clone size: -; CDR3 length: 13; J gene: TRBJ2-5; V gene: TRBV20-1; D gene: -; CDR3 protein: CSAINPGRETQYF; CDR3 DNA: TGCAGTGCTATCAACCCGGGGAGGGAGACCCAGTACTTC
clone size: many; CDR3 length: 14; J gene: TRBJ2-2; V gene: TRBV5-1; D gene: -; CDR3 protein: CASIRAPGTGELFF; CDR3 DNA: TGCGCCAGCATTCGGGCCCCAGGTACCGGGGAGCTGTTTTTT
clone size: many; CDR3 length: 13; J gene: TRBJ2-7; V gene: TRBV5-1; D gene: -; CDR3 protein: CASSETSSYEQYF; CDR3 DNA: TGCGCCAGCAGTGAGACTAGCTCCTACGAGCAGTACTTC
clone size: many; CDR3 length: 15; J gene: TRBJ2-3; V gene: TRBV29-1; D gene: TRBD2; CDR3 protein: CSVEPLAGSTDTQYF; CDR3 DNA: TGCAGCGTTGAACCACTAGCGGGGAGCACAGATACGCAGTATTTT
clone size: many; CDR3 length: 12; J gene: TRBJ2-5; V gene: TRBV5-1; D gene: -; CDR3 protein: CASSLPMETQYF; CDR3 DNA: TGCGCCAGCAGCTTGCCCATGGAGACCCAGTACTTC
clone size: many; CDR3 length: 17; J gene: TRBJ2-3; V gene: TRBV27; D gene: TRBD1; CDR3 protein: CASSHTSRDRGTDTQYF; CDR3 DNA: TGTGCCAGCAGCCACACAAGCCGGGACAGGGGCACAGATACGCAGTATTTT
clone size: -; CDR3 length: 11; J gene: TRBJ2-1; V gene: TRBV25-1; D gene: -; CDR3 protein: CASTGFNEQFF; CDR3 DNA: TGTGCCAGCACGGGATTCAATGAGCAGTTCTTC
clone size: many; CDR3 length: 13; J gene: TRBJ2-1; V gene: TRBV28; D gene: -; CDR3 protein: CASSLVSINEQFF; CDR3 DNA: TGTGCCAGCAGTTTAGTCAGTATTAATGAGCAGTTCTTC
clone size: -; CDR3 length: 12; J gene: TRBJ2-7; V gene: TRBV5-4; D gene: -; CDR3 protein: CASSYGEGWQYF; CDR3 DNA: TGTGCCAGCAGCTATGGGGAAGGGTGGCAGTACTTC
clone size: many; CDR3 length: 16; J gene: TRBJ2-3; V gene: TRBV2; D gene: TRBD1; CDR3 protein: CASSAETGDATDTQYF; CDR3 DNA: TGTGCCAGCAGTGCGGAAACAGGGGACGCCACAGATACGCAGTATTTT
clone size: many; CDR3 length: 15; J gene: TRBJ2-2; V gene: TRBV12-3/TRBV12-4; D gene: TRBD1; CDR3 protein: CASSQQGDYTGELFF; CDR3 DNA: TGTGCCAGCAGTCAACAGGGGGACTACACCGGGGAGCTGTTTTTT
clone size: few; CDR3 length: 12; J gene: TRBJ2-7; V gene: TRBV10-3; D gene: -; CDR3 protein: CAISESSNEQYF; CDR3 DNA: TGTGCCATCAGTGAGTCGTCCAACGAGCAGTACTTC
clone size: many; CDR3 length: 13; J gene: TRBJ1-5; V gene: TRBV28; D gene: -; CDR3 protein: CASSNPPNQPQHF; CDR3 DNA: TGTGCCAGCAGCAACCCACCCAATCAGCCCCAGCATTTT
clone size: many; CDR3 length: 15; J gene: TRBJ2-7; V gene: TRBV11-2; D gene: TRBD1; CDR3 protein: CASSLVPGQTYEQYF; CDR3 DNA: TGTGCCAGCAGCTTAGTTCCGGGACAGACCTACGAGCAGTACTTC
clone size: many; CDR3 length: 15; J gene: TRBJ2-2; V gene: TRBV7-3; D gene: -; CDR3 protein: CASSWGVPNTGELFF; CDR3 DNA: TGTGCCAGCAGCTGGGGGGTTCCCAACACCGGGGAGCTGTTTTTT
clone size: few; CDR3 length: 14; J gene: TRBJ2-1; V gene: TRBV4-2; D gene: -; CDR3 protein: CASSQGGPYNEQFF; CDR3 DNA: TGTGCCAGCAGCCAAGGGGGACCATACAATGAGCAGTTCTTC
clone size: -; CDR3 length: 16; J gene: TRBJ2-3; V gene: TRBV11-3; D gene: TRBD2; CDR3 protein: CASSITSGRPTSTQYF; CDR3 DNA: TGTGCCAGCAGCATCACTAGCGGGAGGCCGACAAGTACGCAGTATTTT
clone size: few; CDR3 length: 16; J gene: TRBJ2-1; V gene: TRBV4-1; D gene: -; CDR3 protein: CASSQEGRGSYNEQFF; CDR3 DNA: TGCGCCAGCAGCCAAGAGGGGCGGGGCTCCTACAATGAGCAGTTCTTC
clone size: few; CDR3 length: 15; J gene: TRBJ2-5; V gene: TRBV5-1; D gene: TRBD2; CDR3 protein: CASRTSGGVQETQYF; CDR3 DNA: TGCGCCAGCAGGACTAGCGGGGGGGTCCAAGAGACCCAGTACTTC
clone size: many; CDR3 length: 15; J gene: TRBJ1-6; V gene: TRBV30; D gene: -; CDR3 protein: CAWSVRGLRNSPLHF; CDR3 DNA: TGTGCCTGGAGTGTACGGGGTCTGAGGAATTCACCCCTCCACTTT
clone size: many; CDR3 length: 15; J gene: TRBJ2-2; V gene: TRBV5-1; D gene: -; CDR3 protein: CASSLARQNTGELFF; CDR3 DNA: TGCGCCAGCAGCTTGGCACGACAGAACACCGGGGAGCTGTTTTTT
clone size: many; CDR3 length: 15; J gene: TRBJ2-5; V gene: TRBV7-3; D gene: -; CDR3 protein: CASSEGRGATETQYF; CDR3 DNA: TGTGCCAGCAGCGAGGGCCGGGGGGCCACAGAGACCCAGTACTTC
clone size: many; CDR3 length: 14; J gene: TRBJ1-4; V gene: TRBV28; D gene: -; CDR3 protein: CASSFILGNEKLFF; CDR3 DNA: TGTGCCAGCAGTTTTATTCTGGGAAATGAAAAACTGTTTTTT
clone size: many; CDR3 length: 16; J gene: TRBJ2-1; V gene: TRBV6-1; D gene: TRBD2; CDR3 protein: CASSRGTSHLTDEQFF; CDR3 DNA: TGTGCCAGCAGCCGCGGGACTAGCCACCTAACCGATGAGCAGTTCTTC
clone size: many; CDR3 length: 16; J gene: TRBJ2-1; V gene: TRBV29-1; D gene: -; CDR3 protein: CSVSVEGLTGYNEQFF; CDR3 DNA: TGCAGCGTTTCGGTAGAGGGACTTACAGGCTACAATGAGCAGTTCTTC
clone size: many; CDR3 length: 14; J gene: TRBJ2-5; V gene: TRBV11-2; D gene: -; CDR3 protein: CASSLLRGSETQYF; CDR3 DNA: TGTGCCAGCAGCTTACTGCGAGGGAGTGAGACCCAGTACTTC
clone size: many; CDR3 length: 13; J gene: TRBJ1-2; V gene: TRBV6-1; D gene: -; CDR3 protein: CASRGDGHYGYTF; CDR3 DNA: TGTGCCAGCAGGGGGGACGGCCACTATGGCTACACCTTC
clone size: few; CDR3 length: 18; J gene: TRBJ1-2; V gene: TRBV5-6; D gene: TRBD1; CDR3 protein: CASSAPGQVLQGGYGYTF; CDR3 DNA: TGTGCCAGCAGCGCCCCGGGACAGGTCCTCCAGGGGGGCTATGGCTACACCTTC
clone size: many; CDR3 length: 14; J gene: TRBJ1-6; V gene: TRBV28; D gene: -; CDR3 protein: CASSAPGYNSPLHF; CDR3 DNA: TGTGCCAGCAGTGCCCCGGGGTATAATTCACCCCTCCACTTT
clone size: once; CDR3 length: 14; J gene: TRBJ1-3; V gene: TRBV25-1; D gene: -; CDR3 protein: CASRKGGLGNTIYF; CDR3 DNA: TGTGCCAGCAGAAAAGGGGGTTTGGGAAACACCATATATTTT
clone size: many; CDR3 length: 15; J gene: TRBJ2-2; V gene: TRBV18; D gene: -; CDR3 protein: CASSPVRGSTGELFF; CDR3 DNA: TGTGCCAGCTCACCGGTCCGAGGGAGCACCGGGGAGCTGTTTTTT
clone size: few; CDR3 length: 13; J gene: TRBJ2-1; V gene: TRBV20-1; D gene: -; CDR3 protein: CSAGPRGLVEQFF; CDR3 DNA: TGCAGTGCCGGTCCCCGAGGGTTGGTTGAGCAGTTCTTC
clone size: -; CDR3 length: 12; J gene: TRBJ2-7; V gene: TRBV5-4; D gene: -; CDR3 protein: CASSFDGGEQYF; CDR3 DNA: TGTGCCAGCAGCTTTGACGGGGGCGAGCAGTACTTC
clone size: few; CDR3 length: 14; J gene: TRBJ2-7; V gene: TRBV27; D gene: -; CDR3 protein: CASGLRDGTYEQYF; CDR3 DNA: TGTGCCAGCGGACTCCGGGACGGTACCTACGAGCAGTACTTC
clone size: once; CDR3 length: 15; J gene: TRBJ2-1; V gene: TRBV7-3; D gene: TRBD2; CDR3 protein: CASSRLAGAGNEQFF; CDR3 DNA: TGTGCCAGCAGCCGACTAGCGGGGGCCGGAAATGAGCAGTTCTTC
clone size: -; CDR3 length: 14; J gene: TRBJ2-3; V gene: TRBV5-8; D gene: -; CDR3 protein: CASSRGVGTDTQYF; CDR3 DNA: TGTGCCAGCAGCCGAGGGGTTGGCACAGATACGCAGTATTTT
clone size: many; CDR3 length: 16; J gene: TRBJ1-5; V gene: TRBV20-1; D gene: -; CDR3 protein: CSARSGTDNSNQPQHF; CDR3 DNA: TGCAGTGCTAGATCCGGGACCGACAATAGCAATCAGCCCCAGCATTTT
clone size: many; CDR3 length: 15; J gene: TRBJ2-7; V gene: TRBV6-2/TRBV6-3; D gene: TRBD2; CDR3 protein: CASRQGLAESYEQYF; CDR3 DNA: TGTGCCAGCAGACAGGGACTAGCGGAGAGCTACGAGCAGTACTTC
clone size: few; CDR3 length: 16; J gene: TRBJ1-2; V gene: TRBV6-5; D gene: -; CDR3 protein: CASSYSKGPGSRGYTF; CDR3 DNA: TGTGCCAGCAGTTACTCGAAGGGCCCTGGCTCGCGCGGCTACACCTTC
clone size: -; CDR3 length: 15; J gene: TRBJ2-7; V gene: TRBV18; D gene: TRBD1; CDR3 protein: CGSSPLGTGFHEQYF; CDR3 DNA: TGTGGCAGCTCACCACTTGGGACAGGGTTCCACGAGCAGTACTTC
clone size: many; CDR3 length: 16; J gene: TRBJ2-1; V gene: TRBV2; D gene: TRBD2; CDR3 protein: CASSDKTSGGYNEQFF; CDR3 DNA: TGTGCCAGCAGTGACAAAACTAGCGGGGGTTACAATGAGCAGTTCTTC
clone size: -; CDR3 length: 18; J gene: TRBJ2-7; V gene: TRBV6-8; D gene: -; CDR3 protein: CASSYSTHRQDCSYEQYF; CDR3 DNA: TGTGCCAGCAGTTACTCGACCCATAGACAGGACTGCTCCTACGAGCAGTACTTC
clone size: -; CDR3 length: 12; J gene: TRBJ2-1; V gene: TRBV10-2; D gene: TRBD1; CDR3 protein: CASGQGGWEQFF; CDR3 DNA: TGCGCCAGCGGACAGGGGGGATGGGAGCAGTTCTTC
clone size: many; CDR3 length: 12; J gene: TRBJ2-7; V gene: TRBV30; D gene: -; CDR3 protein: CAWSVLGVEQYF; CDR3 DNA: TGTGCCTGGAGTGTATTAGGGGTCGAGCAGTACTTC
clone size: many; CDR3 length: 10; J gene: TRBJ1-2; V gene: TRBV30; D gene: -; CDR3 protein: CALRVGGYTF; CDR3 DNA: TGTGCCCTGCGAGTGGGAGGCTACACCTTC
clone size: many; CDR3 length: 16; J gene: TRBJ2-3; V gene: TRBV3-1; D gene: TRBD2; CDR3 protein: CASSQDLAGGIDTQYF; CDR3 DNA: TGTGCCAGCAGCCAAGACCTAGCGGGGGGAATAGATACGCAGTATTTT
clone size: many; CDR3 length: 16; J gene: TRBJ2-3; V gene: TRBV12-3/TRBV12-4; D gene: TRBD2; CDR3 protein: CASSQGTSGGTDTQYF; CDR3 DNA: TGTGCCAGCAGCCAAGGGACTAGCGGGGGCACAGATACGCAGTATTTT
clone size: many; CDR3 length: 16; J gene: TRBJ2-1; V gene: TRBV20-1; D gene: -; CDR3 protein: CSAEGGVEQGQGEQFF; CDR3 DNA: TGCAGTGCCGAGGGGGGCGTGGAGCAGGGGCAGGGCGAGCAGTTCTTC
clone size: many; CDR3 length: 16; J gene: TRBJ2-3; V gene: TRBV12-3/TRBV12-4; D gene: TRBD2; CDR3 protein: CASSLFRTSGTDTQYF; CDR3 DNA: TGTGCCAGCAGTTTATTCAGGACTAGCGGCACAGATACGCAGTATTTT
clone size: many; CDR3 length: 16; J gene: TRBJ1-1; V gene: TRBV20-1; D gene: TRBD1; CDR3 protein: CSARDEHRGYDTEAFF; CDR3 DNA: TGCAGTGCTAGAGACGAACACAGGGGGTACGACACTGAAGCTTTCTTT
clone size: many; CDR3 length: 15; J gene: TRBJ2-5; V gene: TRBV7-9; D gene: TRBD2; CDR3 protein: CASSPPRLARKTQYF; CDR3 DNA: TGTGCCAGCAGCCCCCCGCGACTAGCGAGAAAGACCCAGTACTTC
clone size: -; CDR3 length: 14; J gene: TRBJ1-3; V gene: TRBV6-1; D gene: -; CDR3 protein: CASKTSSSGNTIYF; CDR3 DNA: TGTGCCAGCAAAACGTCGAGCTCTGGAAACACCATATATTTT